This T cell receptor (beta chain) was identified during a study of blood T cell repertoires in COVID-19. Study-wide background: The United States, Italy and Spain provided the acute and convalescent COVID-19 samples. T cells, B-cell-depleted T cells, or PBMCs provided the cDNA or gDNA that served as material.

Original processing methods: Reference gene primer amplification yielded estimated nucleated cell counts. Using immunoSEQ multiplex PCR, the repertoire was profiled, and TCRdb retains in-frame clones only, with some absent. V, J and clone size were drawn from that table, and D and trimming were deduced from the DNA. Seen here are some 73,000 clones, approximately 85% observed once, and the top ten hold roughly 32%. V lost 5 bases to trimming and J lost 2 bases; unmatched junction nucleotides: 15. This CDR3 comprises 19 residues. Germline lookup yields CDR1 SEHNR and CDR2 FQNEAQ (reference sequence). Material for sequencing was peripheral blood. This sequence joins TRBV7-9 and TRBJ2-2; 9 positions agree with TRBD2. The receptor's source is an elderly woman with active or convalescent COVID-19. CDR3 sequence (DNA): TGTGCCAGCAGCAATCCAAGGAGAATGGGACTAGCAAACACCGGGGAGCTGTTTTTT. It codes for CASSNPRRMGLANTGELFF.